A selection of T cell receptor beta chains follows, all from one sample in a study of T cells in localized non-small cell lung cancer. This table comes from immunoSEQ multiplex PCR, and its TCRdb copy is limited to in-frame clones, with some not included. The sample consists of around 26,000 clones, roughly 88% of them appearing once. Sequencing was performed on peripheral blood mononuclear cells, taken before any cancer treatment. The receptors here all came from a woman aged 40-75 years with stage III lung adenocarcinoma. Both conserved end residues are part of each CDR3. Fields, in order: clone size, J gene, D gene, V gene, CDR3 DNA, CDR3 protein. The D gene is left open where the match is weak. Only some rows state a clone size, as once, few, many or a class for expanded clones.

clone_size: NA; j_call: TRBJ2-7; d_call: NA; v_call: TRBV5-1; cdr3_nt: TGCGCCAGCAGCTTGGACAGGAACGAGCAGTACTTC; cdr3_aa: CASSLDRNEQYF
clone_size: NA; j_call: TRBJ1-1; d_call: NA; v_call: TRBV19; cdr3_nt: TGTGCCAGTAGTATAGTCACGGGACTCTTGAACACTGAAGCTTTCTTT; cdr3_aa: CASSIVTGLLNTEAFF
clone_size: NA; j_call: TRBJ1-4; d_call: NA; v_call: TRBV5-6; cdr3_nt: TGTGCCAGCAGCGGAGTAGGGGACCGGCCTAATGAAAAACTGTTTTTT; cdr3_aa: CASSGVGDRPNEKLFF
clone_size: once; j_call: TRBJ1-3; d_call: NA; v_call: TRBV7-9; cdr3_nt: TGTGCCAGCAGCTCGGGTGCGGGAAACACCATATATTTT; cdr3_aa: CASSSGAGNTIYF
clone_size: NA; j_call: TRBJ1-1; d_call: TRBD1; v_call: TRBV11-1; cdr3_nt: TGTGCCAGCAGCCCCCCCGCCGGGACAGGGGGCGCCCACACTGAAGCTTTCTTT; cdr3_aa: CASSPPAGTGGAHTEAFF
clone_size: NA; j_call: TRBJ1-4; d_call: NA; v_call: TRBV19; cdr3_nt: TGTGCCAGTAGTTACAAGAGGGGGACTAATGAAAAACTGTTTTTT; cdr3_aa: CASSYKRGTNEKLFF
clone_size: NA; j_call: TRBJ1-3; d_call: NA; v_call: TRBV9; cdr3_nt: TGTGCCAGCAGCGTAGCCGGACACTCTAACGGAAACACCATATATTTT; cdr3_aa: CASSVAGHSNGNTIYF
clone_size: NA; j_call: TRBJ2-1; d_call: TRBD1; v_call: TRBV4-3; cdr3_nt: TGCGCCAGCAGCCAAGCGTTGGGCAGGGGGATTTCGAATGAGCAGTTCTTC; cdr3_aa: CASSQALGRGISNEQFF
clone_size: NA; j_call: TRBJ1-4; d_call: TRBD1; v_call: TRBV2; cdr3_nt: TGTGCCAGGCGGGACAGGGGTTCTGAAAAACTGTTTTTT; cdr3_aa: CARRDRGSEKLFF
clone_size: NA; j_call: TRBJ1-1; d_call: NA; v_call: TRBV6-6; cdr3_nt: TGTGCCAGCCACGCGGGAGTGAACACTGAAGCTTTCTTT; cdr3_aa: CASHAGVNTEAFF
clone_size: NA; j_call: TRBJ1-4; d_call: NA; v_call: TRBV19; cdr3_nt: TGTGCCAGTAGGCGCGACGCGGGCGAAAAACTGTTTTTT; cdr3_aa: CASRRDAGEKLFF
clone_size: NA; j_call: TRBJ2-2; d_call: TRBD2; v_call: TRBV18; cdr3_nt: TGTGCCAGCTCACCACGGGCGGGGGACCTCACCGGGGAGCTGTTTTTT; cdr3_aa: CASSPRAGDLTGELFF
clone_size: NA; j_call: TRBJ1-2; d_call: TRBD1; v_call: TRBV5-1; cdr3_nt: TGCGCCAGCAGCTCTCAGACAGGGTCTAACTATGGCTACACCTTC; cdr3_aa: CASSSQTGSNYGYTF
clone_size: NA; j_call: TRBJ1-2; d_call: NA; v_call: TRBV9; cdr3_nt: TGTGCCAGCAGCTCCCGGGGGGGGAACTATGGCTACACCTTC; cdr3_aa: CASSSRGGNYGYTF
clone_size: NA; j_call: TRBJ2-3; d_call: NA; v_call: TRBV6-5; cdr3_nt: TGTGCCAGCAAAGGACCAAGCACAGATACGCAGTATTTT; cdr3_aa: CASKGPSTDTQYF
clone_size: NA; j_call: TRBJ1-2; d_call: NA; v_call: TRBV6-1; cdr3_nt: TGTGCCAGCACCAAAAACGGGCCGGAGGGCTACACCTTC; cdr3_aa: CASTKNGPEGYTF
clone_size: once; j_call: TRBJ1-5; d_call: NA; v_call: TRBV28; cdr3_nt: TGTGCCAGCCGGGGCAATAGCAATCAGCCCCAGCATTTT; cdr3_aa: CASRGNSNQPQHF
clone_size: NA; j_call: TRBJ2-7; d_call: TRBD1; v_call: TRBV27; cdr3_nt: TGTGCCAGCAGTTTCGGGACAGGAAGCTACGAGCAGTACTTC; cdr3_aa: CASSFGTGSYEQYF
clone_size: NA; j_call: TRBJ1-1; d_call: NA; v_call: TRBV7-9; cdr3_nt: TGTGCCAGCAGCTTAGAAGCGGGATGGGGGCATTTGAACACTGAAGCTTTCTTT; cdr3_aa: CASSLEAGWGHLNTEAFF
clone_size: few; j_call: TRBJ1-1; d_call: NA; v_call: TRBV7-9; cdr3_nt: TGTGCCAGCAGCTTAGATCAGAACACTGAAGCTTTCTTT; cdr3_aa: CASSLDQNTEAFF
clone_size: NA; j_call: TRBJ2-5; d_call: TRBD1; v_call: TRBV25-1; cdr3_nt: TGTGCCACCGAGATCCCGACAGGGATCCAAGAGACCCAGTACTTC; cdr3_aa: CATEIPTGIQETQYF
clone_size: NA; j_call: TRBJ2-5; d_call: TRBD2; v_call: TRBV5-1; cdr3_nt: TGCGCCAGCAGCTCGACTATTAGCGGGGGGAACCAAGAGACCCAGTACTTC; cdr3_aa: CASSSTISGGNQETQYF
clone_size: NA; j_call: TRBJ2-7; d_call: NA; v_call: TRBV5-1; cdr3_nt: TGCGCCAGCAGCTTGGAGGCGGCCCGGAACGAGCAGTACTTC; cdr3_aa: CASSLEAARNEQYF
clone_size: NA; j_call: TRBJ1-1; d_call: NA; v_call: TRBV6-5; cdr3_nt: TGTGCCAGCACCCAAGGGCCCCGGGGGAACACTGAAGCTTTCTTT; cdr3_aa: CASTQGPRGNTEAFF
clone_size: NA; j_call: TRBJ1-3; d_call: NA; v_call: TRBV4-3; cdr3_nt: TGCGCCAGCAGCCAAGAGGGGGGTTACGGAAACACCATATATTTT; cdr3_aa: CASSQEGGYGNTIYF
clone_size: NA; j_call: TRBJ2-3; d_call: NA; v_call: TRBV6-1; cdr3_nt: TGTGCCTCAGCCACTGTAGGGAGTACAGATACGCAGTATTTT; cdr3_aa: CASATVGSTDTQYF
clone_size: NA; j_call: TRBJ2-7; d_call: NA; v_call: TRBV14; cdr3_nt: TGTGCCAGCAGCCAAGGGCCGCTGGGCCGAAAGAACTCCTACGAGCAGTACTTC; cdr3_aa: CASSQGPLGRKNSYEQYF
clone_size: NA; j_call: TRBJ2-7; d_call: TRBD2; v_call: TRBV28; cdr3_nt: TGTGCCAGCAGTTTTCCCCTAGCGGGGACCTACGAGCAGTACTTC; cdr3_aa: CASSFPLAGTYEQYF
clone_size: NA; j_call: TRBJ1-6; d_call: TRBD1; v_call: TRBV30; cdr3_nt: TGTGCCTGGAGTGTAGGAGGGGGCAGACAACTCCACTTT; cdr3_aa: CAWSVGGGRQLHF
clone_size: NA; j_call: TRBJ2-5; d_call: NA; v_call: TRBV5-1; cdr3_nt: TGCGCCAGCAGGCAGGGTTTACAAGAGACCCAGTACTTC; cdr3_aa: CASRQGLQETQYF
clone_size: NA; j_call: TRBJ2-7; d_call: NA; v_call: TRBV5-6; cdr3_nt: TGTGCCAGCAGCTTGGCCCTCCACGAGCAGTACTTC; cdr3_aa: CASSLALHEQYF
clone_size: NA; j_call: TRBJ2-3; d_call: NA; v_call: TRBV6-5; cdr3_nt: TGTGCCAGCAGAGAGGGACGCACGCGCACAGATACGCAGTATTTT; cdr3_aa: CASREGRTRTDTQYF
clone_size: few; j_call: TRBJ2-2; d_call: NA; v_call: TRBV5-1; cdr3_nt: TGCGCCAGCAGCTTAGGGCACCGTGACAAGAACACCGGGGAGCTGTTTTTT; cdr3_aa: CASSLGHRDKNTGELFF
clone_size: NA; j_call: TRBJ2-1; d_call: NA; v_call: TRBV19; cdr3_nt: TGTGCCAGTAGTTGGGAGAGCTACAATGAGCAGTTCTTC; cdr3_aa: CASSWESYNEQFF
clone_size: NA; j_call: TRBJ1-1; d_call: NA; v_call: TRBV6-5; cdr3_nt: TGTGCCAGCAGTTACTCGAGTGACAAAGCTTTCTTT; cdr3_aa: CASSYSSDKAFF
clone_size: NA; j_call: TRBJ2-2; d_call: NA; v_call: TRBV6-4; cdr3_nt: TGTGCCAGCAGTGACTCGGATGCCGGGGAGCTGTTTTTT; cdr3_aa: CASSDSDAGELFF
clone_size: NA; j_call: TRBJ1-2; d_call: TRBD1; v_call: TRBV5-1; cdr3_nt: TGCGCCAGCAGCCCGGGACAGGATCGCGGCTACACCTTC; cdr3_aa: CASSPGQDRGYTF
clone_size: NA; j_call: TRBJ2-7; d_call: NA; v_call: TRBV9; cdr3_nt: TGTGCCAGCAGCGTATTACAGGGCGGAGAGCAGTACTTC; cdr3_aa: CASSVLQGGEQYF
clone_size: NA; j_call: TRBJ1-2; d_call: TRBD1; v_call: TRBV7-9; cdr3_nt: TGTGCCAGCAGCTTCAGACAGGGGGGAGGCTACACCTTC; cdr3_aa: CASSFRQGGGYTF
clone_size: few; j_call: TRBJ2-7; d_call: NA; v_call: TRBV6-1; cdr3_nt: TGTGCCAGCAGTGAGTGGGTAGGGGGGTACGAGCAGTACTTC; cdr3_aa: CASSEWVGGYEQYF
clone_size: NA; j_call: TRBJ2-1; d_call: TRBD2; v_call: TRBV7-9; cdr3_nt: TGTGCCAGCAGCTCCAAGCGGAGACTAGCGACTTACAATGAGCAGTTCTTC; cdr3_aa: CASSSKRRLATYNEQFF
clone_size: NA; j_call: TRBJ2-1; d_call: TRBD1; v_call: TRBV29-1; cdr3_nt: TGCAGCGTCGTGACAGGGGGCCGCAATGAGCAGTTCTTC; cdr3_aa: CSVVTGGRNEQFF
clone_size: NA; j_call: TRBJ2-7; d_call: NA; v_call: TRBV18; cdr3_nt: TGTGCCAGCTCACCCCAGAGCGGCACCTACGAGCAGTACTTC; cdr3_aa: CASSPQSGTYEQYF
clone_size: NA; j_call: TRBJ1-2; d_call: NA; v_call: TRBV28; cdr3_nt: TGTGCCAGCAGTTCCAACAGGGAGGGCTACACCTTC; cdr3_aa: CASSSNREGYTF
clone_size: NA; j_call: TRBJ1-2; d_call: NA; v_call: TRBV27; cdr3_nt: TGTGCCAGCAGTTTTGTACAGGGCCATGGCTACACCTTC; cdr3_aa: CASSFVQGHGYTF
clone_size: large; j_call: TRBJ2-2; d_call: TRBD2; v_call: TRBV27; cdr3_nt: TGTGCCAGCAGTCCCCAGACTAGCGGGATTAACACCGGGGAGCTGTTTTTT; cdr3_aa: CASSPQTSGINTGELFF
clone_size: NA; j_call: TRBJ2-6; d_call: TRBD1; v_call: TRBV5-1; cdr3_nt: TGCGCCAGCAGCTTAACAGGGGGGCCGGGTGTTGGGGCCAACGTCCTGACTTTC; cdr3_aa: CASSLTGGPGVGANVLTF